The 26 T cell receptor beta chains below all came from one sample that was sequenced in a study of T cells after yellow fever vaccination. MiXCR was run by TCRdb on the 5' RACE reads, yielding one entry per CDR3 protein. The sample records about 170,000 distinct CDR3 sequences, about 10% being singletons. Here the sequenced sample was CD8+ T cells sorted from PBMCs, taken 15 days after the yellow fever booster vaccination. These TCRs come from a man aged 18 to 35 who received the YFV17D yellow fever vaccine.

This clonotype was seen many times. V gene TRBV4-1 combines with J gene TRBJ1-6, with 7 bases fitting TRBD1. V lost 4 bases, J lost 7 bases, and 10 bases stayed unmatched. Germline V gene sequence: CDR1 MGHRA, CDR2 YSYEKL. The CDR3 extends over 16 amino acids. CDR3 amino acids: CASSLRTGRVNSPLHF. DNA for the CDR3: TGCGCCAGCAGCCTGAGGACAGGACGGGTGAATTCACCCCTCCACTTT.

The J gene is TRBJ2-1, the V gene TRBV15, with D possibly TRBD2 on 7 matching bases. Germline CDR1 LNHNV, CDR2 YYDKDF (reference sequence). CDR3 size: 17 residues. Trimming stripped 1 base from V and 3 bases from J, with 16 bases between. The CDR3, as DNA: TGTGCCACCAGCAGAGGCGGGGCGGGGGCCTACTACAATGAGCAGTTCTTC. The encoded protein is CATSRGGAGAYYNEQFF.

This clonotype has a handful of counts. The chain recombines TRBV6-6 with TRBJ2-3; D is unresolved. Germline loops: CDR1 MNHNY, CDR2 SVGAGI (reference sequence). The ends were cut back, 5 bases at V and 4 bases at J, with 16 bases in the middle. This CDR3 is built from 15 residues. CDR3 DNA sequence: TGTGCCAGCAGTGCCCAAGGCCCAGGCGCAGATACGCAGTATTTT. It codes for CASSAQGPGADTQYF.

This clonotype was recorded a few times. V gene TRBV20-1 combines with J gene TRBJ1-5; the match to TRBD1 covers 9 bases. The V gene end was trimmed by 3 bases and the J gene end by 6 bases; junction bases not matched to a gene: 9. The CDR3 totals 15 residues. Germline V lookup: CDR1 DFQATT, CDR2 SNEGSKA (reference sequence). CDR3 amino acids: CSASVGTGLTQPQHF. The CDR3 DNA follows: TGCAGTGCTAGCGTAGGGACAGGGCTTACTCAGCCCCAGCATTTT.

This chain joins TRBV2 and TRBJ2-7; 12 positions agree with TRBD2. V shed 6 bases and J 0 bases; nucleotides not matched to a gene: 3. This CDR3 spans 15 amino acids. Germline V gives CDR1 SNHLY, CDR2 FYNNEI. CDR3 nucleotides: TGTGCCAGCAGCGCTAGCGGGGGGGCCTCCTACGAGCAGTACGTC. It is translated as CASSASGGASYEQYV.

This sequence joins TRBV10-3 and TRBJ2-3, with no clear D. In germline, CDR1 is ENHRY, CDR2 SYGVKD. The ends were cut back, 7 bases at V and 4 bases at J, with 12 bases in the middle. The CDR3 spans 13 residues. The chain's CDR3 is CAITRLRSDTQYF. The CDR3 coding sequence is TGTGCCATCACCCGCCTCAGGTCAGATACGCAGTATTTT.

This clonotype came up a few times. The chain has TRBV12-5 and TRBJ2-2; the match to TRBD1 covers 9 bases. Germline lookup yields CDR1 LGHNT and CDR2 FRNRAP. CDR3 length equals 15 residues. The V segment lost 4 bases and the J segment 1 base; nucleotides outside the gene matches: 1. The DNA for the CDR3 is TGTGCTAGTGGTTCGGGACAGGGGAACACCGGGGAGCTGTTTTTT. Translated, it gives CASGSGQGNTGELFF.

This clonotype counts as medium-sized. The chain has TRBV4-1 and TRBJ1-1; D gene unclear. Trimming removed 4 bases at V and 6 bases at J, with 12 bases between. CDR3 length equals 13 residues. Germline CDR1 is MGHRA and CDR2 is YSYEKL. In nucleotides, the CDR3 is TGCGCCAGCAGCCCTAGGGAGGTGGCTGAAGCTTTCTTT. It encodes CASSPREVAEAFF.

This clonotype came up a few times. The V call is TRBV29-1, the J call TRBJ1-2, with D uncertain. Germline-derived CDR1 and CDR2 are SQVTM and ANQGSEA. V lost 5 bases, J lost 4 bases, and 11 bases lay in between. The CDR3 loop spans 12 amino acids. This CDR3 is CSVPDGLYGYTF. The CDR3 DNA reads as TGCAGCGTTCCGGACGGTCTCTATGGCTACACCTTC.

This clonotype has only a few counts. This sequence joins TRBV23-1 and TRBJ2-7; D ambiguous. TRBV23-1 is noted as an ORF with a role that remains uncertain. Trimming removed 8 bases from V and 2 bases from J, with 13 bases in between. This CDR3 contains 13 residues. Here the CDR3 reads CASRPTDAYEQYF. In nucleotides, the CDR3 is TGCGCCAGCCGACCGACGGACGCCTACGAGCAGTACTTC.

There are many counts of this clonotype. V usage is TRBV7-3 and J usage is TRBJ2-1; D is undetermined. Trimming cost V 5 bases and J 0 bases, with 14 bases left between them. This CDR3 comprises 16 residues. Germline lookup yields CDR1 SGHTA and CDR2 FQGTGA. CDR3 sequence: CASSLRRMSSYNEQFF. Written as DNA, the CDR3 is TGTGCCAGCAGCCTCCGGCGGATGAGCTCCTACAATGAGCAGTTCTTC.

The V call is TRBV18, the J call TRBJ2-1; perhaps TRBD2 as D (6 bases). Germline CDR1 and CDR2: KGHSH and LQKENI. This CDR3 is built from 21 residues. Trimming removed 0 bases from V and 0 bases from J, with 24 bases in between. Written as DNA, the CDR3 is TGTGCCAGCTCACCACCGGAGGGACGGCGAGGAGGGGATAGCTCCTACAATGAGCAGTTCTTC. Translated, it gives CASSPPEGRRGGDSSYNEQFF.

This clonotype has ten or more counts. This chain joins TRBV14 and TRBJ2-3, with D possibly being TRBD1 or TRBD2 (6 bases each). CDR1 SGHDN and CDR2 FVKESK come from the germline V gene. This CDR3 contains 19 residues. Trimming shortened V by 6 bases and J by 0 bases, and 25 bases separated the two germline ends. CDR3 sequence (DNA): TGTGCCAGCAGTGGTTTCAGTCGGGGGCACCTACCAAGCACAGATACGCAGTATTTT. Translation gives CASSGFSRGHLPSTDTQYF.

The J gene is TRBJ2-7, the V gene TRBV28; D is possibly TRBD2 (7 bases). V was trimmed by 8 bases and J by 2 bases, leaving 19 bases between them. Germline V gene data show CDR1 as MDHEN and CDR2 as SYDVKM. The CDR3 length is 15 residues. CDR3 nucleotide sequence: TGTGCCAGCCCGAGGGGGGGATTTTCCCCCTACGAGCAGTACGTC. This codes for CASPRGGFSPYEQYV.

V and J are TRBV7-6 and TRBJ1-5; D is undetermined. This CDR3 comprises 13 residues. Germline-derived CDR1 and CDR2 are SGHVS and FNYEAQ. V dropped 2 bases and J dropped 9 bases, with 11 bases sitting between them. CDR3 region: CASSLSAGWPQHF. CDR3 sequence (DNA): TGTGCCAGCAGCTTATCGGCTGGGTGGCCCCAGCATTTT.

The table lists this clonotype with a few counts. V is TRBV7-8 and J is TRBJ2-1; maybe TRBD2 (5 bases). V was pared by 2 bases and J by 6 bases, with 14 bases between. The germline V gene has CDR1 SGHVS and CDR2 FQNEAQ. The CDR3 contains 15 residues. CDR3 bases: TGTGCCAGCAGCTTAAGGGCTAGCCTCTTCAATGAGCAGTTCTTC. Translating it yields CASSLRASLFNEQFF.

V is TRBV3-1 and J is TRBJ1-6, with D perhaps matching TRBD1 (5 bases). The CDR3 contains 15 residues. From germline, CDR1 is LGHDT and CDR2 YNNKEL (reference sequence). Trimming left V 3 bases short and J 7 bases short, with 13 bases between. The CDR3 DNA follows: TGTGCCAGCAGCCAGAGGTTTAAGGGGAATTCACCCCTCCACTTT. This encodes CASSQRFKGNSPLHF.

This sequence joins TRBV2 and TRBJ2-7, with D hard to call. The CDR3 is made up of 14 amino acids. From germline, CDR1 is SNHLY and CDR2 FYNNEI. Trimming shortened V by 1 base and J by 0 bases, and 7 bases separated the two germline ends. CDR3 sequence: CASSEVDNSYEQYV. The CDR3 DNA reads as TGTGCCAGCAGTGAAGTTGACAACTCCTACGAGCAGTACGTC.

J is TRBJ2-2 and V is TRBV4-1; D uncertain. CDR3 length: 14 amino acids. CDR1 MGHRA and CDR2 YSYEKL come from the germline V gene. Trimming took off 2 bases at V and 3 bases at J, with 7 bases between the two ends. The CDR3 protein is CASSQFTDTGELFF. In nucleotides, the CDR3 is TGCGCCAGCAGCCAATTTACGGACACCGGGGAGCTGTTTTTT.

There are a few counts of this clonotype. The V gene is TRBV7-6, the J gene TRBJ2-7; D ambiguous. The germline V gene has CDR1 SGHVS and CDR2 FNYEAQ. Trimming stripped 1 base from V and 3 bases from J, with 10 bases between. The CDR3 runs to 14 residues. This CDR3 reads CASSLERSDYEQYF. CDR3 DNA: TGTGCCAGCAGCTTAGAGCGTAGTGACTACGAGCAGTACTTC.

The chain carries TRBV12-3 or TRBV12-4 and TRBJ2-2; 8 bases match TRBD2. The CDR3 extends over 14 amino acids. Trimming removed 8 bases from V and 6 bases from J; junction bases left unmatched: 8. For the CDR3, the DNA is TGTGCCAGCGGGGGACTAGTTGGCCCCGGGGAGCTGTTTTTT. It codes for CASGGLVGPGELFF.

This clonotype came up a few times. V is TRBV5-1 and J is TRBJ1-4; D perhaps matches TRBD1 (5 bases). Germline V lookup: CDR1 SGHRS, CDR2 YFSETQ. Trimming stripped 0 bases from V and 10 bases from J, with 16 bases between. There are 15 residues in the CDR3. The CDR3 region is CASSLAPGPNSKLFF. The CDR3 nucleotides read TGCGCCAGCAGCTTGGCACCGGGACCCAACTCAAAACTGTTTTTT.

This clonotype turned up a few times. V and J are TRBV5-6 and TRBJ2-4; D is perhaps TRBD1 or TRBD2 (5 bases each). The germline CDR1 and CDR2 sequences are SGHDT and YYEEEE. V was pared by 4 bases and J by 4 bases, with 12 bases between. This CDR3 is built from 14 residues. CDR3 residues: CASSHGDGKNIQYF. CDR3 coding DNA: TGTGCCAGCAGCCATGGGGACGGAAAAAACATTCAGTACTTC.

CDR3 sequence (DNA): TGTGCCAGCATCCAGGGAGGGGGCGAGCAGTACTTC. Translated, it gives CASIQGGGEQYF. V and J are TRBV6-2 or TRBV6-3 and TRBJ2-7; TRBD2 might be the D (7 bases). Deletions cut 7 bases from V and 6 bases from J, with 13 bases between. Germline V CDR1 and CDR2: MNHEY, SVGEGT. The CDR3 sequence is 12 residues long.

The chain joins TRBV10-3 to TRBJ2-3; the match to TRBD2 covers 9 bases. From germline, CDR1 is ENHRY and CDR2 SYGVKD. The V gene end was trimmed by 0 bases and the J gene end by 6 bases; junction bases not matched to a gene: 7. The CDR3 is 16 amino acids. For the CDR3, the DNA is TGTGCCATCAGTGAGTCGTCGCTAGCGGGGATGGATACGCAGTATTTT. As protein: CAISESSLAGMDTQYF.

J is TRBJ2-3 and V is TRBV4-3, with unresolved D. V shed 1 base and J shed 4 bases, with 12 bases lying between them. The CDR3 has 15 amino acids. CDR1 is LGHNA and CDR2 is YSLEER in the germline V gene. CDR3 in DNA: TGCGCCAGCAGCCAAGGGTCCAGCATTCCAGATACGCAGTATTTT. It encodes CASSQGSSIPDTQYF.